This TCR beta chain is from a study of Graves' ophthalmopathy and Graves' hyperthyroidism. Regarding the study as a whole: The majority of expanded thyroid clonotypes above 0.001 frequency also occurred in blood. This model predicted ophthalmopathy progression (sensitivity around 71%, specificity 72.22%).

This clonotype was seen a few times. Its antigen is undetermined. One end of the junction does not line up with germline, which may come from a read error. Looked up from germline, CDR1 is WSHSY and CDR2 is SAAADI. CDR3 size: 16 residues. Exclusion applied to patients with other autoimmune diseases, uncontrolled infections, pregnancy or lactation. Physicians reached a diagnosis by relying on clinical symptoms, serum thyroxine, TRAb, thyroid ultrasound and orbital computed tomography. The TCR beta CDR3 regions underwent amplification from RNA transcripts. First-round RT-PCR used HTBI primers; second-round multiplex PCR followed. TCRdb reanalysed the multiplex PCR reads using MiXCR and keeps one entry per CDR3 protein. The sample records about 1.1 million distinct CDR3 sequences, less than 45% being singletons.

This sequence was found in an adult man with Graves' hyperthyroidism. The gene calls are TRBV10-2 and TRBJ2-2; 11 nucleotides line up with TRBD1. Input material: peripheral blood or thyroid tissue (not recorded which). In DNA, the CDR3 is TGTGCCAGCAGTTACCGGGACAGGGGGTATGACGGGGAGCTGTTTTTT. Amino acids: CASSYRDRGYDGELFF.